The T cell receptor beta chain under discussion was sequenced for a study of cytomegalovirus exposure and HLA in healthy donors. Overall study results and limits: Trimming of TCR beta V- and J-genes showed a link, identified in a later analysis, to a missense DCLRE1C variant.

The study ran its PCR with 60 Vbeta and 13 Jbeta primers. The authors' processing: The count from a later analysis was some 80 million unique TCR beta chains, around 11 million of them shared. The repertoire was sequenced with immunoSEQ multiplex PCR; TCRdb's copy has only in-frame clones and lacks some. That table supplies the V and J calls and clone size; D and trimming were determined from the DNA. The table has around 93,000 clones, less than 80% seen once. In regard to this clone: Its target is not known.

The CDR3 is 14 residues long. The germline V and J ends were trimmed by 3 bases and 4 bases, with 10 bases remaining between them. From germline, CDR1 is MDHEN and CDR2 SYDVKM. Input material: PBMCs. The chain combines TRBV28 with TRBJ1-5; D possibly corresponds to TRBD1 (5 bases). The TCR comes from a woman aged 40-49 years in good health and CMV-seronegative. CDR3 loop: CASSFSTVNQPQHF. CDR3 DNA sequence: TGTGCCAGCAGTTTCTCGACAGTAAATCAGCCCCAGCATTTT.